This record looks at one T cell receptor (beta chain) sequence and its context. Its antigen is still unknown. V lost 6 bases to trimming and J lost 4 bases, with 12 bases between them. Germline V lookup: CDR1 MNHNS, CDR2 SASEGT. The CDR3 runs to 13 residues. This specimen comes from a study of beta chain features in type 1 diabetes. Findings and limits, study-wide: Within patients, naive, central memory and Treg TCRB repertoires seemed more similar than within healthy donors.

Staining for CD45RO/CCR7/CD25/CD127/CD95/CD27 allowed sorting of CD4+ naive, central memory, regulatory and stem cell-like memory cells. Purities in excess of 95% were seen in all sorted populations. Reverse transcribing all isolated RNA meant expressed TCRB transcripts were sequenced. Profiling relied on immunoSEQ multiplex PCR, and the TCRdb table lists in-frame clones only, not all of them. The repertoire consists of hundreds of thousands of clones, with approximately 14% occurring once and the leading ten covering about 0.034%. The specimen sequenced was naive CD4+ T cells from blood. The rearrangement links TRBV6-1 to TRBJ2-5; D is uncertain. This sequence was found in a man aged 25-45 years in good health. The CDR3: CASSDREVETQYF. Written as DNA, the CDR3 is TGTGCCAGCAGCGACCGAGAGGTAGAGACCCAGTACTTC.